This passage covers 6 T cell receptor beta chains from one sample sequenced in a study of blood T cell repertoires in COVID-19. Some clones are missing from TCRdb's copy, which holds only in-frame ones; the method was immunoSEQ multiplex PCR. The sample shows around 360,000 clones, around 87% of them seen only once. Input material: PBMCs or T cells enriched from blood (not recorded which). These receptors were taken from a man in his forties or fifties in a cohort exposed to, infected with or recovered from COVID-19 (not recorded which).

V usage is TRBV6-4 and J usage is TRBJ2-1, with 9 bases that match TRBD1. Germline CDR1 reads MRHNA; CDR2 reads SNTAGT. J was trimmed by 8 bases and V by 10 bases; bases with no gene match: 6. The CDR3 has 12 amino acids. CDR3 region: CATGTGNYEQFF. The CDR3 coding sequence is TGTGCCACCGGGACAGGGAACTATGAGCAGTTCTTC.

V gene TRBV10-3 combines with J gene TRBJ2-1; 12 bases are a match to TRBD2. With V trimmed by 0 bases and J by 7 bases, 1 base remained unmatched. The CDR3 has 15 amino acids. Germline CDR1 ENHRY, CDR2 SYGVKD. The CDR3 sequence: CAISESTSGSNEQFF. In DNA, the CDR3 is TGTGCCATCAGTGAGTCGACTAGCGGGAGTAATGAGCAGTTCTTC.

This sequence joins TRBV3-1 (or the pseudogene TRBV3-2) and TRBJ2-5; D is possibly TRBD2 (5 bases). The CDR3 has 15 residues. Per the germline V gene, CDR1 is LGHDT and CDR2 is YNNKEL (reference sequence). With 4 bases removed from V and 4 bases from J, the gap between germline ends came to 16 bases. CDR3 nucleotide sequence: TGTGCCAGCAGCCCGATCTACTCCAGCGGAGAGACCCAGTACTTC. Translation gives CASSPIYSSGETQYF.

The chain carries TRBV28 and TRBJ2-1; 9 bases align to TRBD1. The trim removed 7 bases at V and 7 bases at J, leaving 11 bases unmatched. CDR1 is MDHEN, CDR2 SYDVKM, per germline. The CDR3 runs 15 residues. The CDR3 DNA reads as TGTGCCAGCACCCGATCTGGGACAGGGAATAATGAGCAGTTCTTC. Amino acid sequence: CASTRSGTGNNEQFF.

The chain has TRBV6-1 and TRBJ2-3; possible D gene TRBD2, 6 bases. V was clipped by 3 bases and J by 5 bases, with 9 bases between them. There are 13 residues in the CDR3. The germline gives CDR1 MNHNS, CDR2 SASEGT. The CDR3 bases are TGTGCCAGCAGTGAGGAGGGAGGAGATACGCAGTATTTT. This encodes CASSEEGGDTQYF.

Of note for this clone: One junction end does not reproduce the germline sequence, and a read error may be involved. CDR3: CASGDRGTDTQYF. Here the CDR3 DNA reads TGTGCCAGCGGTGACAGGGGTACAGATACGCAGTATTTT. This rearrangement joins TRBV2 to TRBJ2-3; 8 bases agree with TRBD1. There are 13 residues in the CDR3. Germline V gene data show CDR1 as SNHLY and CDR2 as FYNNEI.